These 2 T cell receptor beta chains came from one sample sequenced in a study of response to subunit inactivated influenza vaccine. TCRdb independently ran MiXCR on the RT-PCR reads; one entry per CDR3 protein. The data show more than 200,000 distinct CDR3 sequences, less than 15% seen once. Specimen: non-naive T cells sorted from PBMCs, collected 14 to 15 days before vaccination. The receptor source for this set is a man aged 50 to 59 who received an inactivated influenza vaccine.

The CDR3 region is CASTPRGATVLSEQYF. Written as DNA, the CDR3 is TGTGCCAGCACTCCCCGGGGGGCCACGGTTCTCTCCGAGCAGTACTTC. The chain employs TRBV6-1 and TRBJ2-7, with D possibly TRBD2 on 7 matching bases. In germline, CDR1 is MNHNS, CDR2 SASEGT. This CDR3 is 16 amino acids long. Trimming cost V 7 bases and J 6 bases, with 25 bases left between them.

The chain uses TRBV24-1 and TRBJ2-3; 10 bases match TRBD2. The V and J ends lost 9 bases and 2 bases, in that order; junction bases with no gene match: 10. Per the germline V gene, CDR1 is KGHDR and CDR2 is SFDVKD. This CDR3 contains 16 residues. CDR3 DNA sequence: TGTGCCACCGGAGGGAGAGGACTAGCGGACACAGATACGCAGTATTTT. This gives the protein CATGGRGLADTDTQYF.